This TCR beta chain was found in a study of blood T cells in healthy people across ages. Study-wide findings and caveats: Naive and antigen-experienced cells could not be conclusively compared, given unsorted PBMCs.

Concerning this clonotype: Antigen: not known.

For the second PCR, which ran for roughly 6 to 12 cycles, a sample-barcoded 5' primer and a J-beta primer mix were used. TCRdb itself ran the 5' RACE reads through MiXCR, one entry per CDR3 protein. The sample comprises about 840,000 distinct CDR3 sequences, 25% to 35% of which are singletons, and about a tenth rests with the top ten. These data also featured in a second study, about T cells of mothers and their children. According to that study: The whole RNA yield was converted to cDNA, roughly 1.5 ug per 15 ul. For each mother, over 9 million TCR beta CDR3 reads were obtained, and for each child, about 3 million. It was found that thymic selection shapes TCR recombination output similarly in related and unrelated pairs.

This TCR derives from a woman in her thirties or forties in good health. The sample was blood.

As DNA, the CDR3 is TGCGCCAGCAGCCCACACTGGACAGGGAAATACGTCGGCTACACCTTC. This gives the protein CASSPHWTGKYVGYTF. The chain is built from TRBV5-1 and TRBJ1-2; 8 bases match TRBD1. The CDR3 runs to 16 residues. The V and J ends lost 4 bases and 8 bases, in that order; junction bases with no gene match: 16. Germline assignment: CDR1 SGHRS and CDR2 YFSETQ.